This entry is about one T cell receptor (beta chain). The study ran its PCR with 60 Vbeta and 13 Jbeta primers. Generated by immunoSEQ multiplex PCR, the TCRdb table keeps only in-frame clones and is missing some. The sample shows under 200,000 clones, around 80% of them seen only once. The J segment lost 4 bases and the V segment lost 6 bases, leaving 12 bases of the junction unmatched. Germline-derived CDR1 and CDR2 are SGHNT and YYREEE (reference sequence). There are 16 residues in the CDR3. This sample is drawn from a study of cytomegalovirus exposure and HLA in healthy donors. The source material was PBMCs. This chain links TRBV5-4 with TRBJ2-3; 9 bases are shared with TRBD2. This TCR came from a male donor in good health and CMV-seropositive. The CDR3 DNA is TGTGCCAGCACCCCCGGGGTTAGCGGGAGTGCAGATACGCAGTATTTT. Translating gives CASTPGVSGSADTQYF.